This T cell receptor beta chain came from a study of beta chain features in type 1 diabetes. Notes on the study in general: In all four CD4+ subsets, TCRB CDR3 length was significantly, moderately reduced in type 1 diabetes.

The length of the CDR3 is 12 residues. With 6 bases removed from V and 4 bases from J, the gap between germline ends came to 9 bases. Germline loops: CDR1 SNHLY, CDR2 FYNNEI. Populations isolated by sorting all had purity greater than 98%. Details on this clone: As yet, its antigen is unknown.

Reverse transcription of all isolated RNA meant that expressed TCRB transcripts were sequenced. The repertoire was sequenced with immunoSEQ multiplex PCR; TCRdb's copy has only in-frame clones and lacks some. There are 12,000 to 15,000 clones in the sample; less than 80% occur only once, and about 0.54% lies in the top ten. The chain joins TRBV2 to TRBJ1-1; D remains unclear. The clonotype originates from a woman between 18 and 30 years old with type 1 diabetes. Sequenced input: stem cell memory CD4+ T cells from blood. DNA of the CDR3: TGTGCCAGCAGATACACATCCACTGAAGCTTTCTTT. Residues: CASRYTSTEAFF.